In its sample, the clone carrying this TCR beta chain was seen many times. Its antigen is unknown. Amplified TCR beta CDR3 regions came from RNA transcripts. HTBI primers were the set used in a first-round RT-PCR of the TCR CDR3. A single record per CDR3 protein comes from TCRdb applying MiXCR to the multiplex PCR reads. The repertoire holds roughly 380,000 distinct CDR3 sequences, with 15% to 20% as singletons. This record belongs to a study of T cells in Graves' hyperthyroidism and ophthalmopathy. General study findings and limits: In the analysis, a 13 V-J model separated ophthalmopathy from stable hyperthyroidism.

Disease duration was under 3 months in the ophthalmopathy patients, who also had a Clinical Activity Score of at least 3 and a NOSPECS grade of at least 4. Uncontrolled infection, other autoimmune disease, pregnancy or lactation disqualified patients from enrolment. Together with thyroid ultrasound, orbital computed tomography, serum thyroxine and TRAb, clinical symptoms were used for diagnoses. After removal of 4 bases from V and 5 bases from J, the junction contained 5 bases not matched to a gene. The CDR3 has 14 amino acids. Sequencing was done on a sample of blood. The TCR comes from a woman in her thirties or forties with Graves' ophthalmopathy. The V call is TRBV12-3 or TRBV12-4, the J call TRBJ2-7; TRBD1 matches 10 bases. The CDR3 here is CASSSRDRGNEQYF. For the CDR3, the DNA is TGTGCCAGCAGTTCCCGGGACAGGGGTAACGAGCAGTACTTC.